The 5 T cell receptor beta chains in this list originate from one sample, sequenced in a study of siplizumab effects on memory and regulatory T cells. Method: immunoSEQ multiplex PCR; TCRdb's copy keeps in-frame clones and lacks some. The top ten clones hold around 11% of a sample with around 100,000 clones, roughly 91% of them seen once. The material sequenced was non-Treg CD4+ T cells sorted from blood. The receptors here all came from a human donor in good health.

This chain joins TRBV2 and TRBJ1-1; perhaps TRBD1 as D (6 bases). Per germline, CDR1 SNHLY and CDR2 FYNNEI. There are 16 residues in the CDR3. Trimming took off 7 bases at V and 0 bases at J, with 18 bases between the two ends. This CDR3 reads CASTRRDIGLNTEAFF. CDR3 coding DNA: TGTGCCAGCACCCGCCGGGACATAGGATTGAACACTGAAGCTTTCTTT.

The chain uses TRBV18 and TRBJ2-3; D is unclear. CDR1 is KGHSH and CDR2 is LQKENI in the germline V gene. V lost 2 bases and J lost 6, with 9 bases in between. The CDR3 extends over 13 amino acids. The CDR3 bases are TGTGCCAGCTCACCAGGGGTTTCCGATACGCAGTATTTT. It encodes CASSPGVSDTQYF.

The genes are TRBV18 and TRBJ1-5; D gene ambiguous. This CDR3 comprises 13 residues. Trimming took 8 bases from V and 0 from J, leaving 8 bases between them. Germline CDR1 reads KGHSH; CDR2 reads LQKENI. CDR3 DNA sequence: TGTGCCAGCGCAGAAAATAGCAATCAGCCCCAGCATTTT. Translating it yields CASAENSNQPQHF.

This chain links TRBV4-3 with TRBJ2-7, with D unclear. Germline V gives CDR1 LGHNA, CDR2 YSLEER. CDR3 length: 14 amino acids. V was cut by 2 bases and J by 0 bases, with 8 bases left in between. CDR3: CASSQRPHSYEQYF. The CDR3 DNA reads as TGCGCCAGCAGCCAACGTCCCCACTCCTACGAGCAGTACTTC.

The chain employs TRBV18 and TRBJ2-3; 9 nucleotides agree with TRBD1. This CDR3 is 15 amino acids long. The V gene end was trimmed by 7 bases and the J gene end by 0 bases; junction bases not matched to a gene: 5. CDR1 KGHSH and CDR2 LQKENI come from the germline V gene. The DNA of the CDR3 is TGTGCCAGCTTACGGACAGGGGTGAGCACAGATACGCAGTATTTT. Its translation: CASLRTGVSTDTQYF.